Following are 17 T cell receptor beta chains from one sample sequenced in a study of shared clonotypes between healthy human individuals. Profiled with immunoSEQ multiplex PCR; TCRdb holds only in-frame clones, not every one. The top ten hold around 0.37% of the sample, which has 2 million to 3 million clones, 80% to 95% seen once. Sample: naive CD4+ T cells from PBMCs. Subset in this sample: CD45RA+ positively selected. These receptors were taken from a man between 18 and 35 years old in good health. Some clones in this sample may be carry-over from other donors' samples.

This chain links TRBV6-5 with TRBJ2-5; D may correspond to TRBD1 or TRBD2 (5 bases each). The assigned J gene may be wrong: the sequence end matches TRBJ2-7 better. Germline loops: CDR1 MNHEY, CDR2 SVGAGI. The CDR3 covers 12 residues. The CDR3 DNA sequence: TGTGCCAGCGCAGGGAGCCCCTACGAGCAGTACTTC. This translates into CASAGSPYEQYF.

The rearrangement uses TRBV19 and TRBJ2-6, with a weak D call TRBD1 (6 bases). Trimming shortened V by 6 bases and J by 0 bases, and 9 bases separated the two germline ends. Germline V CDR1 and CDR2: LNHDA, SQIVND (reference sequence). This CDR3 has 15 residues. CDR3 DNA sequence: TGTGCCAGTAGGACAGGTTCCTCTGGGGCCAACGTCCTGACTTTC. Residues: CASRTGSSGANVLTF.

On this clone: Other nucleotide sequences in the sample specify the same CDR3. The J gene is TRBJ2-7, the V gene TRBV5-1; 10 bases are shared with TRBD2. CDR1 is SGHRS, CDR2 YFSETQ, per germline. The CDR3 contains 15 residues. V was pared by 0 bases and J by 3 bases, with 3 bases of the junction left unmatched. CDR3 loop: CASSLGLAGGYEQYF. DNA for the CDR3: TGCGCCAGCAGCTTGGGGTTAGCGGGAGGCTACGAGCAGTACTTC. The full variable domain, completed using reference TRBV5-1 and TRBJ2-7, is KAGVTQTPRYLIKTRGQQVTLSCSPISGHRSVSWYQQTPGQGLQFLFEYFSETQRNKGNFPGRFSGRQFSNSRSEMNVSTLELGDSALYLCASSLGLAGGYEQYFGPGTRLTVT.

The V gene is TRBV19, the J gene TRBJ2-5; a weak D match, TRBD2 (6 bases). Per the germline V gene, CDR1 is LNHDA and CDR2 is SQIVND (reference sequence). Trimming cost V 6 bases and J 13 bases, with 15 bases left between them. The CDR3 runs 11 residues. CDR3 in amino acids: CASRRLWDWYF. In DNA, the CDR3 is TGTGCCAGTAGAAGACTTTGGGACTGGTACTTC.

The rearrangement uses TRBV2 and TRBJ1-1; the D gene is possibly TRBD1 (5 bases). The CDR3 is 14 amino acids. CDR1 is SNHLY, CDR2 FYNNEI, per germline. Trimming took 5 bases from V and 2 from J, leaving 12 bases between them. CDR3 residues: CASSLTAGNTEAFF. The CDR3 coding sequence is TGTGCCAGCAGTTTGACAGCCGGAAACACTGAAGCTTTCTTT.

V gene TRBV5-6 combines with J gene TRBJ2-1; the D gene is possibly TRBD2 (6 bases). CDR1 and CDR2 from the germline V gene are SGHDT and YYEEEE. V lost 3 bases and J lost 8, with 9 bases in between. The CDR3 has 12 residues. The CDR3 sequence: CASSSLAYEQFF. The CDR3 nucleotides read TGTGCCAGCAGCTCCCTAGCGTATGAGCAGTTCTTC.

In its sample, this clone was seen a few times. The V call is TRBV28, the J call TRBJ1-1; TRBD1 matches at 11 bases. CDR3 length: 16 residues. Trimming removed 3 bases from V and 6 bases from J; junction bases left unmatched: 9. The germline V gene encodes CDR1 MDHEN and CDR2 SYDVKM. The CDR3 reads CASSLLPGQGAPEAFF. CDR3 DNA sequence: TGTGCCAGCAGTTTGTTACCTGGACAGGGGGCCCCTGAAGCTTTCTTT.

This clone occurred once. The chain links TRBV7-2 to TRBJ1-1; 7 bases map to TRBD1. CDR3 size: 11 residues. J lost 11 bases, V lost 5 bases, and 5 bases had no gene match. Germline CDR1 reads SGHTA; CDR2 reads FQGNSA. CDR3 in amino acids: CASSPTGVAFF. The CDR3 region has the DNA TGTGCCAGCAGCCCCACAGGGGTTGCTTTCTTT.

V is TRBV19 and J is TRBJ2-5, with 11 bases fitting TRBD2. The V segment lost 6 bases and the J segment 5 bases; nucleotides outside the gene matches: 11. Germline CDR1 is LNHDA and CDR2 is SQIVND (reference sequence). The CDR3 length is 16 residues. CDR3 amino acids: CASSPVLAGGPETQYF. DNA for the CDR3: TGTGCCAGTAGCCCCGTCTTAGCGGGAGGGCCTGAGACCCAGTACTTC.

Written as DNA, the CDR3 is TGTGCCAGCAGCTTAGATCGTGGTTTCGATACCCAGTACTTC. This codes for CASSLDRGFDTQYF. The chain employs TRBV11-2 and TRBJ2-5; D uncertain. Trimming stripped 0 bases from V and 8 bases from J, with 13 bases between. The CDR3 contains 14 residues. Germline V CDR1 and CDR2: SGHAT, FQNNGV.

The chain combines TRBV9 with TRBJ2-5; 8 bases agree with TRBD2. Judging by the DNA end, TRBJ2-7 fits better; the J call may be wrong. CDR1 is SGDLS and CDR2 is YYNGEE in the germline V gene. The CDR3 extends over 15 amino acids. The CDR3 nucleotides read TGTGCCAGCAGCGAAGGAGCGGGAGTACCAGGCGAGCAGTACTTC. Its protein is CASSEGAGVPGEQYF.

This clone was seen a handful of times. Written as DNA, the CDR3 is TGTGCCAGCAGCAAAGACATAAGTCAGGGGGCTAAGGAGACCCAGTACTTC. Amino acids: CASSKDISQGAKETQYF. The V call is TRBV21-1, the J call TRBJ2-5; TRBD1, as called in the table, went unchecked against the DNA. TRBV21-1 is marked as a pseudogene. The CDR3 has 17 residues.

The J gene is TRBJ2-7, the V gene TRBV21-1; no check of the table's D call, TRBD1, against the DNA was made. TRBV21-1 is termed a pseudogene. There are 12 residues in the CDR3. CDR3 nucleotide sequence: TGTGCCAGCAGCCCCCAATCCTACGAGCAGTACTTC. This sequence encodes CASSPQSYEQYF.

CDR3 DNA: TGTGCCAGCAGTGCGATCGGTACGGAGACCCAGTACTTC. The encoded protein is CASSAIGTETQYF. The chain recombines TRBV2 with TRBJ2-5; D ambiguous. CDR1 and CDR2 (germline): SNHLY, FYNNEI. V was pared by 4 bases and J by 5 bases, with 11 bases between. This CDR3 has 13 residues.

This chain uses TRBV28 with TRBJ2-7, with 9 bases that match TRBD1. CDR1 is MDHEN and CDR2 is SYDVKM in the germline V gene. The CDR3 is 14 amino acids. With 7 bases clipped from V and 7 bases from J, the junction kept 11 bases outside the gene matches. The chain's CDR3 is CASTLQGASGEQYF. In DNA form, the CDR3 reads TGTGCCAGCACCCTACAGGGGGCATCGGGGGAGCAGTACTTC.

The chain uses TRBV5-4 and TRBJ2-1; D is perhaps TRBD1 (6 bases). This CDR3 is built from 15 residues. Between the trimmed V and J ends, which lost 1 base and 4 bases, there was a span of 12 bases. Germline V gene sequence: CDR1 SGHNT, CDR2 YYREEE (reference sequence). The CDR3 DNA sequence: TGTGCCAGCAGCTTGTTTGGGGGCAATTACAATGAGCAGTTCTTC. Its translation is CASSLFGGNYNEQFF.

The gene calls are TRBV19 and TRBJ1-5; tentatively, D is TRBD1 (5 bases). Germline V CDR1 and CDR2: LNHDA, SQIVND (reference sequence). Trimming shortened V by 7 bases and J by 2 bases, and 12 bases separated the two germline ends. The CDR3 totals 14 residues. For the CDR3, the DNA is TGTGCCAGTATCCCAGGGAGTGGCAATCAGCCCCAGCATTTT. Protein: CASIPGSGNQPQHF.